Presented here are 5 T cell receptor beta chains from one specimen sequenced in a study of CD8+ T cells in alopecia areata. RNA, once extracted, was reverse transcribed into cDNA for use as the sequencing template. Produced via immunoSEQ multiplex PCR; TCRdb's table is partial and in-frame only. The profile covers some 110,000 clones, with more than 30% appearing a single time and approximately 3.1% taken by the ten largest. The source material was CD4+ T cells sorted from blood. The receptors come from a human donor with alopecia areata.

The chain couples TRBV4-3 to TRBJ2-1; D is perhaps TRBD1 (7 bases). Trimming shortened V by 5 bases and J by 10 bases, and 21 bases separated the two germline ends. The CDR3 has 15 residues. Germline V gene data show CDR1 as LGHNA and CDR2 as YSLEER. In DNA, the CDR3 is TGCGCCAGCAGCATCACGCCGGAGGGGGCATGGGAGCAGTTCTTC. As protein: CASSITPEGAWEQFF.

The chain uses TRBV30 and TRBJ2-3; D may be TRBD1 (5 bases). Germline CDR1 GTSNPN, CDR2 SVGIG (reference sequence). This CDR3 contains 13 residues. Trimming left V 0 bases short and J 10 bases short, with 14 bases between. The CDR3 reads CAWSVQDTRPQYF. The DNA for the CDR3 is TGTGCCTGGAGTGTACAGGACACCCGACCGCAGTATTTT.

The V call is TRBV30, the J call TRBJ1-1, with D possibly matching TRBD1 (6 bases). The length of the CDR3 is 14 residues. V was pared by 0 bases and J by 4 bases, with 12 bases between. Germline V gene sequence: CDR1 GTSNPN, CDR2 SVGIG (reference sequence). Here the CDR3 reads CAWSVGGPSTEAFF. The CDR3 coding sequence is TGTGCCTGGAGTGTTGGGGGGCCCTCCACTGAAGCTTTCTTT.

V usage is TRBV30 and J usage is TRBJ2-3; D unclear. CDR1 and CDR2 from the germline V gene are GTSNPN and SVGIG (reference sequence). This CDR3 is 12 amino acids long. V was trimmed by 5 bases and J by 4 bases, leaving 10 bases between them. The CDR3 loop is CAWRPISDTQYF. For the CDR3, the DNA is TGTGCCTGGCGACCGATCTCAGATACGCAGTATTTT.

The chain employs TRBV5-6 and TRBJ1-5; no firm D call. The CDR3 loop spans 13 amino acids. Between the trimmed V and J ends, which lost 4 bases and 5 bases, there was a span of 10 bases. Looked up from germline, CDR1 is SGHDT and CDR2 is YYEEEE. CDR3 protein: CASSLTRDQPQHF. The DNA of the CDR3 is TGTGCCAGCAGCCTCACGAGGGATCAGCCCCAGCATTTT. Filled out from reference TRBV5-6 and TRBJ1-5, the complete variable domain reads DAGVTQSPTHLIKTRGQQVTLRCSPKSGHDTVSWYQQALGQGPQFIFQYYEEEERQRGNFPDRFSGHQFPNYSSELNVNALLLGDSALYLCASSLTRDQPQHFGDGTRLSIL.